These 13 T cell receptor beta chains originate from one sample sequenced in a study of T cells in Graves' hyperthyroidism and ophthalmopathy. Researchers amplified the TCR beta CDR3 regions from RNA transcripts. HTBI primers were the set used in a first-round RT-PCR of the TCR CDR3. TCRdb fed the multiplex PCR reads into MiXCR, producing one record per CDR3 protein. This table has under 350,000 distinct CDR3 sequences, less than 30% appearing once. What was sequenced was blood. The receptors originated from a man aged 35 to 55 with Graves' hyperthyroidism that later progressed to Graves' ophthalmopathy.

This clonotype has ten or more counts. J is TRBJ1-6 and V is TRBV20-1; a possible D gene is TRBD1 (5 bases). CDR1 and CDR2 from the germline V gene are DFQATT and SNEGSKA (reference sequence). Trimming removed 6 bases at V and 4 bases at J, with 16 bases between. The length of the CDR3 is 15 residues. CDR3 protein: CSAPPPGRYNSPLHF. The CDR3 DNA sequence: TGCAGTGCCCCCCCTCCGGGACGGTATAATTCACCCCTCCACTTT.

This clonotype was picked up many times. The rearrangement joins TRBV6-2 or TRBV6-3 to TRBJ2-3; D gene ambiguous. V was trimmed by 0 bases and J by 4 bases, leaving 17 bases between them. Germline assignment: CDR1 MNHEY and CDR2 SVGEGT. The CDR3 spans 17 residues. The CDR3 sequence: CASSYSPPTNGADTQYF. CDR3 sequence (DNA): TGTGCCAGCAGTTACTCTCCCCCTACCAACGGAGCAGATACGCAGTATTTT.

As for this clonotype: This may be a read error, as it is one base from a much larger clone. This rearrangement joins TRBV7-6 to TRBJ2-7, with a tentative D call TRBD2 (7 bases). The length of the CDR3 is 15 residues. CDR1 SGHVS and CDR2 FNYEAQ come from the germline V gene. DNA of the CDR3: TGTGCCAGCAGCTCTGAAGGGGGGGCAGCCTACAAGCAGTACTTC. This codes for CASSSEGGAAYKQYF.

This clonotype occurred many times. The DNA for the CDR3 is TGCGCCAGCGCCGATCCAGTATACTTGAACACTGAAGCTTTCTTT. Translated, it gives CASADPVYLNTEAFF. The chain joins TRBV5-1 to TRBJ1-1; D remains ambiguous. Trimming shortened V by 7 bases and J by 0 bases, and 16 bases separated the two germline ends. Germline V lookup: CDR1 SGHRS, CDR2 YFSETQ. This CDR3 comprises 15 residues.

In this sample, this clonotype turned up many times. The chain couples TRBV19 to TRBJ2-7; 7 bases map to TRBD2. The V gene end was trimmed by 4 bases and the J gene end by 1 base; junction bases not matched to a gene: 4. CDR1 LNHDA and CDR2 SQIVND come from the germline V gene (reference sequence). This CDR3 contains 14 residues. The CDR3 loop reads CASSRLAESYEQYF. The CDR3 nucleotides are TGTGCCAGTAGTAGGCTAGCGGAATCCTACGAGCAGTACTTC.

This clonotype has ten or more counts. The genes are TRBV11-2 and TRBJ1-1, with TRBD1 matching over 8 bases. The CDR3 loop spans 14 amino acids. In germline, CDR1 is SGHAT, CDR2 FQNNGV. V was clipped by 5 bases and J by 6 bases; unmatched bases: 8. This CDR3 is CASSAGQGFAEAFF. CDR3 nucleotides: TGTGCCAGCAGCGCCGGACAGGGATTCGCTGAAGCTTTCTTT.

This clonotype was seen repeatedly, ten times or more. V gene TRBV12-3 or TRBV12-4 combines with J gene TRBJ1-1; D is unresolved. This CDR3 contains 18 residues. Deletions cut 1 base from V and 0 bases from J, with 18 bases between. The chain's CDR3 is CASSLGRAKFRMNTEAFF. The CDR3 DNA reads TGTGCCAGCAGTTTAGGTCGGGCCAAGTTCAGAATGAACACTGAAGCTTTCTTT.

The rearrangement uses TRBV12-3 or TRBV12-4 and TRBJ2-5; perhaps TRBD1 as D (5 bases). This CDR3 contains 14 residues. The ends were cut back, 5 bases at V and 6 bases at J, with 16 bases in the middle. The CDR3 here is CASSERPGIKTQYF. The CDR3, as DNA: TGTGCCAGCAGTGAACGTCCAGGGATCAAGACCCAGTACTTC.

There are many counts of this clonotype. The V gene is TRBV6-5, the J gene TRBJ2-7; 7 bases are a match to TRBD1. Per germline, CDR1 MNHEY and CDR2 SVGAGI. V dropped 0 bases and J dropped 4; count of bases not matched to a gene: 12. This CDR3 is built from 17 residues. The CDR3 nucleotides read TGTGCCAGCAGTTACTCGTTCACAACCGGGACAGATTACGAGCAGTACTTC. It is translated as CASSYSFTTGTDYEQYF.

This clonotype was counted many times. The chain links TRBV28 to TRBJ1-2; 8 bases match TRBD1. The CDR3 is 13 residues long. V dropped 3 bases and J dropped 5; count of bases not matched to a gene: 2. In germline, CDR1 is MDHEN, CDR2 SYDVKM. CDR3 DNA sequence: TGTGCCAGCAGTTTCAGGGGGCAATATGGCTACACCTTC. This encodes CASSFRGQYGYTF.

This clonotype appeared many times. The gene calls are TRBV19 and TRBJ1-1; 7 bases are a match to TRBD1. The CDR3 is 15 amino acids. The ends lost 3 bases at V and 3 bases at J; junction bases unmatched: 7. Germline CDR1 and CDR2: LNHDA and SQIVND (reference sequence). CDR3 residues: CASSISWQGDTEAFF. For the CDR3, the DNA is TGTGCCAGTAGTATTTCGTGGCAGGGGGACACTGAAGCTTTCTTT.

This clonotype showed up many times. The chain uses TRBV28 and TRBJ2-2, with a weak D call TRBD2 (5 bases). Germline CDR1 reads MDHEN; CDR2 reads SYDVKM. V was cut by 4 bases and J by 7 bases, with 13 bases left in between. CDR3 size: 14 residues. The CDR3 spells CASSSRTVNGELFF. Here the CDR3 DNA reads TGTGCCAGCAGTTCCCGGACTGTGAACGGGGAGCTGTTTTTT.

This clonotype was detected many times. This sequence joins TRBV6-5 and TRBJ2-2, with D tentatively TRBD2 (5 bases). The CDR3 has 14 amino acids. Germline V gene sequence: CDR1 MNHEY, CDR2 SVGAGI. With 7 bases removed from V and 4 bases from J, the gap between germline ends came to 13 bases. The DNA for the CDR3 is TGTGCCAGCAAGGCGGGCCAAGGCACCGGGGAGCTGTTTTTT. Residues: CASKAGQGTGELFF.